The clone carrying this T cell receptor (beta chain) has only one observation. Its antigen is still unknown. Trimming pared 7 bases from V and 2 bases from J, leaving 23 bases between. The CDR3 length is 17 residues. Germline CDR1 and CDR2: ENHRY and SYGVKD. Patients with uncontrolled infections, other autoimmune diseases, pregnancy or lactation were excluded. Clinicians diagnosed patients from clinical symptoms, serum thyroxine and TRAb, thyroid ultrasound and orbital computed tomography. This entry belongs to a study of T cells in Graves' hyperthyroidism and ophthalmopathy. Study-wide results and limits: Clonotypes that were expanded in thyroid above 0.001 mostly appeared in blood too.

There were TCR beta CDR3 regions amplified from RNA transcripts. TCR CDR3 regions were first amplified by RT-PCR with HTBI primers. TCRdb re-analysed the multiplex PCR reads in MiXCR, keeping a single row per CDR3 protein. The repertoire holds roughly 580,000 distinct CDR3 sequences, with 46% as singletons. The rearrangement joins TRBV10-3 to TRBJ2-5; a possible D gene is TRBD1 (6 bases). Source material: peripheral blood or thyroid tissue (not recorded which). The receptor's source is a woman in her late teens or twenties with Graves' hyperthyroidism. The CDR3 coding sequence is TGTGCCATCACCGCGATGGCTATAGACAGGCGGCAAGAGACCCAGTACTTC. This encodes CAITAMAIDRRQETQYF.